The 6 T cell receptor beta chains below come from one sample, sequenced in a study of Graves' ophthalmopathy and Graves' hyperthyroidism. CDR3 regions of TCR beta were amplified from RNA transcripts. After a first-round RT-PCR with HTBI primers, a second-round multiplex PCR was run. MiXCR, applied by TCRdb to the multiplex PCR reads, yields one record per CDR3 protein. The table has roughly 500,000 distinct CDR3 sequences, 14% seen once. The sample taken for sequencing was blood. The origin of the receptors is a woman aged 25 to 45 with Graves' ophthalmopathy.

The DNA for the CDR3 is TGCAGTGCTAGAGAATCCTTGGGAGAGACCCAGTACTTC. Amino acids: CSARESLGETQYF. The chain joins TRBV20-1 to TRBJ2-5; D not resolved. Trimming shortened V by 0 bases and J by 4 bases, and 9 bases separated the two germline ends. Germline V gene sequence: CDR1 DFQATT, CDR2 SNEGSKA (reference sequence). The CDR3 is 13 residues long.

This clonotype was picked up many times. V is TRBV28 and J is TRBJ2-5, with D maybe TRBD1 (6 bases). Germline V CDR1 and CDR2: MDHEN, SYDVKM. This CDR3 is 15 amino acids long. V dropped 3 bases and J dropped 4 bases, with 15 bases sitting between them. The CDR3 protein is CASSFSRGALETQYF. CDR3 coding DNA: TGTGCCAGCAGTTTTAGCAGGGGCGCGCTAGAGACCCAGTACTTC. Looking up the rest from reference TRBV28 and TRBJ2-5 gives the full variable domain: DVKVTQSSRYLVKRTGEKVFLECVQDMDHENMFWYRQDPGLGLRLIYFSYDVKMKEKGDIPEGYSVSREKKERFSLILESASTNQTSMYLCASSFSRGALETQYFGPGTRLLVL.

This clonotype was detected ten times or more. The chain is built from TRBV27 and TRBJ1-1, with TRBD1 matching over 9 bases. J gave up 4 bases and V 7 bases, and 4 bases lay outside the gene matches. CDR1 is MNHEY and CDR2 is SMNVEV in the germline V gene (reference sequence). There are 13 residues in the CDR3. CDR3 nucleotide sequence: TGTGCCAGCACCGACAGGGGGGCCACTGAAGCTTTCTTT. It yields the protein CASTDRGATEAFF.

This clonotype was seen many times. This chain links TRBV13 with TRBJ1-6, with TRBD1 identical over 10 bases. The germline gives CDR1 PRHDT, CDR2 FYEKMQ (reference sequence). V gave up 4 bases and J gave up 8 bases; unmatched junction bases: 11. The CDR3 spans 17 residues. The CDR3 spells CASSSRGGTGEDSPLHF. For the CDR3, the DNA is TGTGCCAGCAGCTCCCGCGGCGGGACAGGGGAGGATTCACCCCTCCACTTT.

This clonotype showed up just a few times. The chain uses TRBV3-1 and TRBJ2-2; 12 bases fit TRBD1. CDR3 length: 17 amino acids. Germline V gene data show CDR1 as LGHDT and CDR2 as YNNKEL (reference sequence). V shed 0 bases, J shed 7 bases, and the junction held 6 bases outside the gene matches. In DNA, the CDR3 is TGTGCCAGCAGCCAAGATCCGGGACAGGGGGCTAACGGGGAGCTGTTTTTT. Amino acid sequence: CASSQDPGQGANGELFF.

The chain uses TRBV12-3 or TRBV12-4 and TRBJ2-7; D possibly matches TRBD1 or TRBD2 (5 bases each). This CDR3 has 14 residues. Trimming pared 3 bases from V and 7 bases from J, leaving 16 bases between. The CDR3 DNA follows: TGTGCCAGCAGTTTGAATGGGGGTAGCTCGGAGCAGTACTTC. This sequence encodes CASSLNGGSSEQYF.